These 10 T cell receptor beta chains originate from one sample sequenced in a study of T cells after yellow fever vaccination. One entry per CDR3 protein results from TCRdb running MiXCR on the 5' RACE reads. This sample has tens of thousands of distinct CDR3 sequences, with roughly 6.3% found just once. This specimen was PBMCs, either bulk or a sorted T-cell subset (CD4+, CD8+, memory, or dextramer-sorted; not recorded which), taken on the day of the yellow fever booster vaccination. These receptors were collected from a man aged 25 to 45 who received the YFV17D yellow fever vaccine.

The chain recombines TRBV20-1 with TRBJ2-6; 8 positions match TRBD2. Germline-derived CDR1 and CDR2 are DFQATT and SNEGSKA (reference sequence). With V trimmed by 5 bases and J by 3 bases, 3 bases remained unmatched. The CDR3 loop spans 14 amino acids. The CDR3 reads CSAGTRIGANVLTF. The DNA for the CDR3 is TGCAGTGCTGGGACTAGGATTGGGGCCAACGTCCTGACTTTC.

This clonotype appeared many times. The gene calls are TRBV12-3 or TRBV12-4 and TRBJ2-1; no definite D call. CDR3 length: 11 amino acids. V was pared by 2 bases and J by 9 bases, with 5 bases between. The CDR3 region has the DNA TGTGCCAGCAGTTTACTGGGTGAGCAGTTCTTC. Protein sequence: CASSLLGEQFF.

This clonotype was counted at least ten times. The gene calls are TRBV5-1 and TRBJ2-7, with D tentatively TRBD1 (5 bases). Trimming took off 2 bases at V and 3 bases at J, with 6 bases between the two ends. The CDR3 sequence is 12 residues long. Per the germline V gene, CDR1 is SGHRS and CDR2 is YFSETQ. The CDR3 coding sequence is TGCGCCAGCAGCTTCGACAGCTACGAGCAGTACTTC. Residues: CASSFDSYEQYF.

Ten or more counts support this clonotype. The chain recombines TRBV29-1 with TRBJ1-1; unclear D gene. CDR3 size: 17 residues. The germline V gene encodes CDR1 SQVTM and CDR2 ANQGSEA. V shed 7 bases and J shed 0 bases, with 24 bases lying between them. CDR3 amino acids: CSAIVWGRPSLNTEAFF. CDR3 nucleotides: TGCAGCGCGATAGTGTGGGGTCGTCCCAGTCTGAACACTGAAGCTTTCTTT.

This clonotype was seen at least ten times. Here the CDR3 DNA reads TGTGCCAGCAGCTTACAGGGACTCACAGATACGCAGTATTTT. This codes for CASSLQGLTDTQYF. This chain connects TRBV7-8 to TRBJ2-3; D is possibly TRBD2 (6 bases). This CDR3 contains 14 residues. Trimming took 2 bases from V and 2 from J, leaving 8 bases between them. Germline CDR1 and CDR2: SGHVS and FQNEAQ.

This clonotype came up a few times. The CDR3 region has the DNA TGTGCCAGCAGCTGGCTCTCTGGGGCCAACGTCCTGACTTTC. Amino acids: CASSWLSGANVLTF. The chain is built from TRBV5-5 and TRBJ2-6; the D is unclear. V was clipped by 3 bases and J by 0 bases, with 4 bases between them. CDR3 length: 14 residues. Germline V gene data show CDR1 as SGHKS and CDR2 as YYEKEE (reference sequence).

V and J are TRBV6-2 or TRBV6-3 and TRBJ2-1, with D perhaps matching TRBD2 (6 bases). Germline V CDR1 and CDR2: MNHEY, SVGEGT. V was shortened by 5 bases and J by 0 bases, with 17 bases between the two germline ends. The CDR3 covers 17 residues. In DNA form, the CDR3 reads TGTGCCAGCAGTGCGCCCACCGGGAGTTCCTCCTACAATGAGCAGTTCTTC. This translates into CASSAPTGSSSYNEQFF.

This clonotype has a count of ten or more. This chain uses TRBV18 with TRBJ1-2; 8 bases are shared with TRBD1. V shed 3 bases, J shed 4 bases, and the junction held 10 bases outside the gene matches. This CDR3 spans 16 amino acids. Looked up from germline, CDR1 is KGHSH and CDR2 is LQKENI. CDR3 region: CASSPGPGQESYGYTF. The CDR3 DNA reads TGTGCCAGCTCACCGGGGCCGGGACAGGAGTCCTATGGCTACACCTTC. Full variable domain (missing parts from reference TRBV18 and TRBJ1-2): NAGVMQNPRHLVRRRGQEARLRCSPMKGHSHVYWYRQLPEEGLKFMVYLQKENIIDESGMPKERFSAEFPKEGPSILRIQQVVRGDSAAYFCASSPGPGQESYGYTFGSGTRLTVV.

This clonotype was observed at least ten times. The gene calls are TRBV20-1 and TRBJ2-7, with a possible D match to TRBD2 (5 bases). V shed 6 bases and J shed 3 bases, with 15 bases lying between them. This CDR3 has 13 residues. Per the germline V gene, CDR1 is DFQATT and CDR2 is SNEGSKA (reference sequence). The CDR3 sequence is CSAGDLERYEQYF. As DNA, the CDR3 is TGCAGTGCGGGAGACTTGGAGCGCTACGAGCAGTACTTC.

The chain carries TRBV19 and TRBJ1-2; D is undetermined. Germline V gene data show CDR1 as LNHDA and CDR2 as SQIVND (reference sequence). The CDR3 length is 16 residues. V gave up 3 bases and J gave up 7 bases, with 21 bases separating them. CDR3 sequence: CASSISGLTVDSGYTF. The CDR3 DNA reads TGTGCCAGTAGTATCTCCGGTCTAACTGTAGACTCTGGCTACACCTTC.